This T cell receptor beta chain was observed in a study of cytomegalovirus exposure and HLA in healthy donors. Study-level findings and limits: TCR sequences were mostly rare, though some public TCRs occurred in many donors. Within the data, a cluster of highly shared sequence variants was likely a sequencing artifact.

The PCR was carried out with 60 Vbeta primers and 13 Jbeta primers. Libraries were prepared by immunoSEQ multiplex PCR; TCRdb keeps only in-frame clonotypes and omits some of them. Of 200,000 to 300,000 clones in the sample, 84% were seen once. This clone has just one count. Its antigen is as yet unknown. The CDR3 runs 16 residues. The germline V and J ends were trimmed by 5 bases and 0 bases, with 17 bases remaining between them. Per the germline V gene, CDR1 is SGHTA and CDR2 is FQGNSA. Sequences were obtained from PBMCs. The sequence derives from a woman in her thirties or forties in good health and CMV-seropositive. The chain joins TRBV7-2 to TRBJ2-7; D unclear. The CDR3 coding sequence is TGTGCCAGCAGCGTGGGTCCAGGCACGACCTCCTACGAGCAGTACTTC. It codes for CASSVGPGTTSYEQYF.